The clone carrying this TCR beta chain has at least ten counts. The antigen is not known. Unique molecular identifiers were present in the TCR beta cDNA libraries. TCRdb itself ran the PCR reads through MiXCR, one entry per CDR3 protein. This sample has approximately 730,000 distinct CDR3 sequences, with around 27% found just once. This sample is drawn from a study of post-analysis software for immune sequencing data. Across the study: Disease courses included relapsing-remitting, secondary progressive and progressive-relapsing multiple sclerosis.

The CDR3 runs to 16 residues. V lost 1 base, J lost 1 base, and 5 bases stayed unmatched. The V gene's germline CDR1 is DFQATT and CDR2 SNEGSKA (reference sequence). Overall study findings and caveats: Samples from one preparation batch, clustered by F measure, grouped strongly together. TRBV5-6, TRBV5-1 and TRBV20-1 were among a few TRBV segments more frequent in patients than controls.

The chain uses TRBV20-1 and TRBJ2-1; 9 bases align to TRBD2. The sequence derives from a girl aged 5 to 17 with multiple sclerosis. The specimen was blood. The CDR3 coding sequence is TGCAGTGCTAGAGTTCCCGCGGGAGGGTCCTACAATGAGCAGTTCTTC. Translating gives CSARVPAGGSYNEQFF.